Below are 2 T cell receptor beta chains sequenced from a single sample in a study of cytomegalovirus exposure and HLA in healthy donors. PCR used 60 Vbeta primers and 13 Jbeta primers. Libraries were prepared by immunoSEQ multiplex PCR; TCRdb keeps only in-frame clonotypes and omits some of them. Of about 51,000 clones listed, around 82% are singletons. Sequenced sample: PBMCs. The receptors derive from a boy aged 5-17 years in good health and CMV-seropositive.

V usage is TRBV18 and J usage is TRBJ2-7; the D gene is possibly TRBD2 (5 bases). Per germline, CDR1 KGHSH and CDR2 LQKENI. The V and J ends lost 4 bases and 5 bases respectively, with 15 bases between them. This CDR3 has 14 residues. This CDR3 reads CASSLPGRRHEQYF. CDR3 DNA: TGTGCCAGCTCACTCCCGGGCAGGAGGCACGAGCAGTACTTC.

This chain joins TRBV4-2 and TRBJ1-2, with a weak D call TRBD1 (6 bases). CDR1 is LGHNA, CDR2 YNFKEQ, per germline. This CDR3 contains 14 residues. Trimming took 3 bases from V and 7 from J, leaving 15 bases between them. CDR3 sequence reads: CASSHWGGQGGYTF. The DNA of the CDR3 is TGTGCCAGCAGCCATTGGGGGGGGCAGGGTGGCTACACCTTC.